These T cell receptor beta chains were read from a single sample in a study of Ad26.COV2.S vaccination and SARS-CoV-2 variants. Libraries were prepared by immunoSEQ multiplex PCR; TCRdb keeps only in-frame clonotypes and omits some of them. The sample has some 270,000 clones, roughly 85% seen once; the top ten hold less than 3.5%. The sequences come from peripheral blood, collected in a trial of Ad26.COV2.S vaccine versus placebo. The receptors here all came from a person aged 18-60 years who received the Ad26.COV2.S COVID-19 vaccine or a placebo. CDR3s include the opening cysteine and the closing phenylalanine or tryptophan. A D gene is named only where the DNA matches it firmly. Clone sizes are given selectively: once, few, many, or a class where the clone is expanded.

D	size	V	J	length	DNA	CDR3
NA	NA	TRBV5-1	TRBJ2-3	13	TGCGCCAGCAGCTCCCGTAGTTCAGATACGCAGTATTTT	CASSSRSSDTQYF
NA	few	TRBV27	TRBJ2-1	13	TGTGCCAGCAGTCCTTCCCACTCCAATGAGCAGTTCTTC	CASSPSHSNEQFF
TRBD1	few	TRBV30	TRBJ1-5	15	TGTGCCTGGAGTCCCCTTGACAGGGGATATCAGCCCCAGCATTTT	CAWSPLDRGYQPQHF
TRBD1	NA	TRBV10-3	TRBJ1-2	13	TGTGCCACCAGGACAGGCGGTAACTATGGCTACACCTTC	CATRTGGNYGYTF
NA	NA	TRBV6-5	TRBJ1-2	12	TGTGCCAGCACCTCAGCAGGGTATGGCTACACCTTC	CASTSAGYGYTF
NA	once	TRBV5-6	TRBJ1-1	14	TGTGCCAGCAGCCCCCAGGGTTATGGGACTGAAGCTTTCTTT	CASSPQGYGTEAFF
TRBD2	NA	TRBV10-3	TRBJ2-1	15	TGTGCCATAAGACGAAATAGCGGGGGGGATAGTGAGCAGTTCTTC	CAIRRNSGGDSEQFF
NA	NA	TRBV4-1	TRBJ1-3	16	TGCGCCAGCAGCCAAGGCCCCCCCCGCTCTGGAAACACCATATATTTT	CASSQGPPRSGNTIYF
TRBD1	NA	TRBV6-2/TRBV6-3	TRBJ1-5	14	TGTGCCAGCAGTAGGGACAGGGGCAATCAGCCCCAGCATTTT	CASSRDRGNQPQHF
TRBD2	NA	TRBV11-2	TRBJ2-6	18	TGTGCCAGCAGCTTAGTGTTGGGGGGGATCTCTGGGGCCAACGTCCTGACTTTC	CASSLVLGGISGANVLTF
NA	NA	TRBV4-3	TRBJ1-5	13	TGCGCCAGCAGCCAAGATGGAAATCAGCCCCAGCATTTT	CASSQDGNQPQHF
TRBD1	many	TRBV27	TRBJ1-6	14	TGTGCCAGCAGGTCAGGGGGAGGTAATTCACCCCTCCACTTT	CASRSGGGNSPLHF
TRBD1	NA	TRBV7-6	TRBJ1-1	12	TGTGCCAGCAGCCCTAACAGGGGTGAAGCTTTCTTT	CASSPNRGEAFF
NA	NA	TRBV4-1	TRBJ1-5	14	TGCGCCAGCAGCCAAGAAGGCGAGAATCAGCCCCAGCATTTT	CASSQEGENQPQHF
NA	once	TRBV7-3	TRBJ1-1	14	TGTGCCAGCAGCTTAATAGGTGGGGACACTGAAGCTTTCTTT	CASSLIGGDTEAFF
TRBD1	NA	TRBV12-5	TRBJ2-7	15	TGTGCTAGTGTCAACCCGGACAGGGGAAACTACGAGCAGTACTTC	CASVNPDRGNYEQYF
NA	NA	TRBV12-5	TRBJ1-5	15	TGTGCTAGTGGTTTGACACCTTGGGGCAATCAGCCCCAGCATTTT	CASGLTPWGNQPQHF
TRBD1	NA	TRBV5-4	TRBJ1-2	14	TGTGCCAGCAGCTGGAGACAGGGAGACTACGGCTACACCTTC	CASSWRQGDYGYTF
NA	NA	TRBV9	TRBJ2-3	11	TGTGCCAGCAGCACCGAGGATACGCAGTATTTT	CASSTEDTQYF
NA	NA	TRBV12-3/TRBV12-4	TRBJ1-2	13	TGTGCCAGCAGCCCTGCCCCTAACTATGGCTACACCTTC	CASSPAPNYGYTF
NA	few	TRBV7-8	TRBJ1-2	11	TGTGCCAGCAGCTTTGGGCATGGCTACACCTTC	CASSFGHGYTF
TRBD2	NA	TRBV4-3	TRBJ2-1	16	TGCGCCAGCAGCCAAGGTTGGCGGGGGGCCTACAATGAGCAGTTCTTC	CASSQGWRGAYNEQFF
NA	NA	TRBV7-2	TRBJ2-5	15	TGTGCCAGCAGCTTAGGTGGGCTAAACGTAGAGACCCAGTACTTC	CASSLGGLNVETQYF
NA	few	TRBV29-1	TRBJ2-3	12	TGCAGCGTTGACGGGAGACCAGATACGCAGTATTTT	CSVDGRPDTQYF
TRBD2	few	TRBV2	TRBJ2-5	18	TGTGCCAGCACCTCGGGACCCAGCGGGGGGCGTTCCGGGGAGACCCAGTACTTC	CASTSGPSGGRSGETQYF
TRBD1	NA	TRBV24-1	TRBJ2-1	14	TGTGCCACCAGTGACTCCGGACAGGGCAATGAGCAGTTCTTC	CATSDSGQGNEQFF
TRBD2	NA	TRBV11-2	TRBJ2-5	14	TGTGCCAGCAGGAATCCGGGGGGGTGGGAGACCCAGTACTTC	CASRNPGGWETQYF
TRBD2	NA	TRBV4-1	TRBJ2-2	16	TGCGCCAGCAACGGGATAGGACTAGCGTCCCCCGGGGAGCTGTTTTTT	CASNGIGLASPGELFF
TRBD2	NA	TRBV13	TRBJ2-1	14	TGTGCCAGCAGCTTAGGGAGCGGGAGGGCCGGAGAGTTCTTC	CASSLGSGRAGEFF
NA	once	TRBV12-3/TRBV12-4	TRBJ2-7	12	TGTGCCAGCAGTTGGACGGACTACGAGCAGTACTTC	CASSWTDYEQYF
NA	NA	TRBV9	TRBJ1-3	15	TGTGCCAGCAGCGTAGCCCTCTACTCTGGAAACACCATATATTTT	CASSVALYSGNTIYF
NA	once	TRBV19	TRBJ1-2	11	TGTGCCAGTAGTTCGGACAGCGGCTACACCTTC	CASSSDSGYTF
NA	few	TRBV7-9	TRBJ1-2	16	TGTGCCAGCAGCTTAGAGTGGACAAGGAGCCCCTATGGCTACACCTTC	CASSLEWTRSPYGYTF
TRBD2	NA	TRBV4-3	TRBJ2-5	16	TGCGCCAGCAGCCAAGATGTGGCCAGCGGGAGGGAGACCCAGTACTTC	CASSQDVASGRETQYF
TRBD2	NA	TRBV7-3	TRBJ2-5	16	TGTGCCAGCAGCTCTGGACTAGCGGGAGGCGGGGAGACCCAGTACTTC	CASSSGLAGGGETQYF
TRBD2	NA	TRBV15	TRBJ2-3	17	TGTGCCACCAGCAGGGCGTCACTTAGCGGGGTAACAGATACGCAGTATTTT	CATSRASLSGVTDTQYF
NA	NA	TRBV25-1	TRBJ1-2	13	TGTGCCAGCAGTGACGTAGGAACCTATGGCTACACCTTC	CASSDVGTYGYTF
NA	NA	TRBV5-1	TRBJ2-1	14	TGCGCCAGCAGCTTGACAGGGTCGAGAAATGAGCAGTTCTTC	CASSLTGSRNEQFF
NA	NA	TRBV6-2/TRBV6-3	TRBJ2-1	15	TGTGCCAGCAGTAACCGGGACTGGCCCTACAATGAGCAGTTCTTC	CASSNRDWPYNEQFF
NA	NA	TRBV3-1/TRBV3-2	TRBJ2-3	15	TGTGCCAGCAGTCCTGGGGGATTAAACACAGATACGCAGTATTTT	CASSPGGLNTDTQYF
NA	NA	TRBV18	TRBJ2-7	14	TGTGCCAGCTCACCCTTTCTGGGGGGGCAGGAGCAGTACTTC	CASSPFLGGQEQYF
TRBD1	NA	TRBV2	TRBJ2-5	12	TGTGCCAGCAGTGAAACAAGAGACAGGGGGCACTTC	CASSETRDRGHF
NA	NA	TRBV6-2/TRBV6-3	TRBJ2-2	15	TGTGCCAGCAGCCCGACGTATGCGAACACCGGGGAGCTGTTTTTT	CASSPTYANTGELFF
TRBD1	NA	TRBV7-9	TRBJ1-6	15	TGTGCCAGCAGCTTGGGACAGCTCTATAATTCACCCCTCCACTTT	CASSLGQLYNSPLHF
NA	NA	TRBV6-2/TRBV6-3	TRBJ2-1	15	TGTGCCAGCAGTTACAGCGATTTCTCCTACAATGAGCAGTTCTTC	CASSYSDFSYNEQFF
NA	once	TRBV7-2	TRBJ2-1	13	TGTGCCAGCAGCTTAGGACCACGGGATGAGCAGTTCTTC	CASSLGPRDEQFF
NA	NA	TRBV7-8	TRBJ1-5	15	TGTGCCAGCAGCTTCCCGGGACCTAGCAATCAGCCCCAGCATTTT	CASSFPGPSNQPQHF
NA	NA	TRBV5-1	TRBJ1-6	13	TGCGCCAGCAGTCCAGCAGGGGATTCACCCCTCCACTTT	CASSPAGDSPLHF
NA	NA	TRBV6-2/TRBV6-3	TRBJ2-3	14	TGTGCCAGCAGTTACTCGATGTCCTCAGATACGCAGTATTTT	CASSYSMSSDTQYF
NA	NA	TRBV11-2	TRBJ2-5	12	TGTGCCAGCAGGAAAGGAGGAGAGACCCAGTACTTC	CASRKGGETQYF
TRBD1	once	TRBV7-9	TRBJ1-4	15	TGTGCCAGCAGCTTGCCCTGGACAGGACTTGAAAAACTGTTTTTT	CASSLPWTGLEKLFF
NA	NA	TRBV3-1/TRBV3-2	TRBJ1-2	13	TGTGCCAGCAGCCAAGAGGGCGTCAGGGAGAGGACCTTC	CASSQEGVRERTF
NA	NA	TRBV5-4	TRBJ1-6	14	TGTGCCAGCAGCTTCAGGGAGTCTAATTCACCCCTCCACTTT	CASSFRESNSPLHF